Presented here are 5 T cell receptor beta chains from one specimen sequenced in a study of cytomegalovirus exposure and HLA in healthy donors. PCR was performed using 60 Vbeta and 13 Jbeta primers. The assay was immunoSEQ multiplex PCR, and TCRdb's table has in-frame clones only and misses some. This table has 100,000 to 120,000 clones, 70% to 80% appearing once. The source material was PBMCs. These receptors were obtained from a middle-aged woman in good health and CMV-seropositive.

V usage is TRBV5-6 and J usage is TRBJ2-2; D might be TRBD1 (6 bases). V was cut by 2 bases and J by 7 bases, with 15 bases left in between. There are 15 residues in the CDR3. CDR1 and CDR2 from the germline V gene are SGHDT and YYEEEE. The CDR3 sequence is CASSLPQGFGGELFF. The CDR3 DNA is TGTGCCAGCAGCTTACCACAGGGTTTTGGCGGGGAGCTGTTTTTT.

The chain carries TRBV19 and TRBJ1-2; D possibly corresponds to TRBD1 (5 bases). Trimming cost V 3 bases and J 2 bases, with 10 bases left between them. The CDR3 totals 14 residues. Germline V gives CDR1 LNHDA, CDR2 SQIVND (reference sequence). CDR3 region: CASSMSGFNYGYTF. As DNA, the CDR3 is TGTGCCAGTAGTATGTCAGGGTTCAACTATGGCTACACCTTC.

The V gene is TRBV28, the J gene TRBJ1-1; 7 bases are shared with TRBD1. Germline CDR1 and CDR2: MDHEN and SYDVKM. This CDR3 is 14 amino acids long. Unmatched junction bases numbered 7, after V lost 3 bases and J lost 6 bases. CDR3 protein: CASSLGTDKAEAFF. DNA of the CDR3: TGTGCCAGCAGTTTGGGGACAGACAAGGCTGAAGCTTTCTTT.

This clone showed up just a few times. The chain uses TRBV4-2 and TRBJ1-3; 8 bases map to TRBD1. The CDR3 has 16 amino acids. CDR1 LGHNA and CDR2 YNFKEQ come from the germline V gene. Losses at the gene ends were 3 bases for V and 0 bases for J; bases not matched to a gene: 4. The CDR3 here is CASSHRDRSSGNTIYF. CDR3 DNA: TGTGCCAGCAGCCATCGGGACAGGAGCTCTGGAAACACCATATATTTT.

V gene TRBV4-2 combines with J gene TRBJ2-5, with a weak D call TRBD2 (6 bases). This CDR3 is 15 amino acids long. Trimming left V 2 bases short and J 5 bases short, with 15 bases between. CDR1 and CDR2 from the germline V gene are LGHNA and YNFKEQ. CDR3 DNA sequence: TGTGCCAGCAGCCAAAGGTCTAGCAGCGGGGAGACCCAGTACTTC. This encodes CASSQRSSSGETQYF.